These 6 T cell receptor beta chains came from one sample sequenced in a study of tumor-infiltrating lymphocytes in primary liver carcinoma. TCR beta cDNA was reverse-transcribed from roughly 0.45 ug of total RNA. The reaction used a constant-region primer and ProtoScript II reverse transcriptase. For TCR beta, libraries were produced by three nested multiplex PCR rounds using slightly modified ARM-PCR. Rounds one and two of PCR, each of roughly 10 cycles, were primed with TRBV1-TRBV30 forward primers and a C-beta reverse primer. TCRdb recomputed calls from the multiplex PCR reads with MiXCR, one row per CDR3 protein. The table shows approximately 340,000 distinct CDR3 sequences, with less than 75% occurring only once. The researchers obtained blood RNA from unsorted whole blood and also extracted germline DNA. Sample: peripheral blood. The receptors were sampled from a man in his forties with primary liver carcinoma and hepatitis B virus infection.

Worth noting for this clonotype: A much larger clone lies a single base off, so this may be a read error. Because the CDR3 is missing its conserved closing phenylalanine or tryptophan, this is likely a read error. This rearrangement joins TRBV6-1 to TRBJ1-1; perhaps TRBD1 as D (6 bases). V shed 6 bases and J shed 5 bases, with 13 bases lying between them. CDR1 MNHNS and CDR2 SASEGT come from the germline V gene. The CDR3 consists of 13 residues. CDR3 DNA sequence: TGTGCCAGCAGAGGAGGGGGGGTTACTGAAGCTTTCTAT. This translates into CASRGGGVTEAFY.

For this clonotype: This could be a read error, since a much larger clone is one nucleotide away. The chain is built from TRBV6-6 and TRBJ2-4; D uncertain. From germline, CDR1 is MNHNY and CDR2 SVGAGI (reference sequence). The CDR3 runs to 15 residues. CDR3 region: CVSSYLSEAKNIQYF. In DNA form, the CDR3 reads TGTGTCAGCAGTTACCTGAGCGAGGCCAAAAACATTCAGTACTTC.

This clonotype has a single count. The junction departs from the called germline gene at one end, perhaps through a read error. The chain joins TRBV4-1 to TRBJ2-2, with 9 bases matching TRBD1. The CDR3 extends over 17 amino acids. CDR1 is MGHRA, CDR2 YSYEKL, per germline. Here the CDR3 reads CTSSQGTGPANTGELFF. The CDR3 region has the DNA TGCACCAGCAGCCAAGGGACAGGGCCCGCGAATACCGGGGAGCTGTTTTTT.

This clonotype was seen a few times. The CDR3 loop reads CSARDFRREDTQYF. The CDR3 DNA is TGCAGTGCTAGAGATTTTCGGAGGGAGGATACGCAGTATTTT. The V and J genes are TRBV20-1 and TRBJ2-3, with D possibly being TRBD2 (6 bases). The CDR3 runs 14 residues. CDR1 and CDR2 (germline): DFQATT, SNEGSKA (reference sequence). Between the trimmed V and J ends, which lost 0 bases and 6 bases, there was a span of 13 bases.

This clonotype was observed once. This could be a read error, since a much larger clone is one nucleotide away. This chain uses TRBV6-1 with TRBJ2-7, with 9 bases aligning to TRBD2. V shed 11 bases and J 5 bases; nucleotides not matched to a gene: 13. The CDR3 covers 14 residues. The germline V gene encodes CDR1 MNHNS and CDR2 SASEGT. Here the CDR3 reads CAATKASGINEQYF. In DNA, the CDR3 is TGTGCCGCCACGAAGGCTAGCGGGATCAACGAGCAGTACTTC.

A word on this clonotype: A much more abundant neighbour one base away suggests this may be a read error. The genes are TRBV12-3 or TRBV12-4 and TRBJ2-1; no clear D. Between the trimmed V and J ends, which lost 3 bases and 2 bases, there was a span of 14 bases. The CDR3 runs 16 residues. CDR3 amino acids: CASSFDNGYTYNEQFF. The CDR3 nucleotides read TGTGCCAGCAGTTTTGACAACGGGTACACCTACAATGAGCAGTTCTTC.